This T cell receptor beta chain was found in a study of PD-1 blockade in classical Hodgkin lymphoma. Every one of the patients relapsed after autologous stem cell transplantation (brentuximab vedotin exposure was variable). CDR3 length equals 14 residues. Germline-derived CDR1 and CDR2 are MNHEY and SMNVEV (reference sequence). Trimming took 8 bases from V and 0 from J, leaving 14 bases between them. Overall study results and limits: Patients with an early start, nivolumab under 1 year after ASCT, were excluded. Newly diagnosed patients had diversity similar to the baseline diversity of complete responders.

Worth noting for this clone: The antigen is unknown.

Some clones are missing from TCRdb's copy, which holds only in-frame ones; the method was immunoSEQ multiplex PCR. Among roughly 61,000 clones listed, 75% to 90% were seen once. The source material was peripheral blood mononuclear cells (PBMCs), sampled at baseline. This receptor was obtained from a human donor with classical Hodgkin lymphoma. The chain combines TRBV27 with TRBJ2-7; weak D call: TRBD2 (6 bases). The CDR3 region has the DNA TGTGCCAGCCGGGGGTTCGGGGGCTCCTACGAGCAGTACTTC. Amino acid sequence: CASRGFGGSYEQYF.